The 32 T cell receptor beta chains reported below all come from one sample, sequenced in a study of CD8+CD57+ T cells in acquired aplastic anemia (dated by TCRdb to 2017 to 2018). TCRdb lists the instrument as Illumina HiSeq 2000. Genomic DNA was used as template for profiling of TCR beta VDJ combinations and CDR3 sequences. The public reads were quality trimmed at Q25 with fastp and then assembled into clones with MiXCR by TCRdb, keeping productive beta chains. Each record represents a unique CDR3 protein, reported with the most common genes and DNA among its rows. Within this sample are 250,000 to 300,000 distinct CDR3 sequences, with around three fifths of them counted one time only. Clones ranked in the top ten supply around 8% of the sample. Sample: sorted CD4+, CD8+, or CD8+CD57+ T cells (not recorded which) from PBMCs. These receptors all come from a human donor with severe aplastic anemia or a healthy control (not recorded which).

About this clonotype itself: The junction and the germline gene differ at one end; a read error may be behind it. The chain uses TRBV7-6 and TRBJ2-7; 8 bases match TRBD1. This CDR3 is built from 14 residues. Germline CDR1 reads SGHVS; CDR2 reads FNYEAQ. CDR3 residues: CASNLRTGGYEQYF. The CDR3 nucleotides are TGTGCCAGCAACTTACGTACAGGGGGGTACGAGCAGTACTTC.

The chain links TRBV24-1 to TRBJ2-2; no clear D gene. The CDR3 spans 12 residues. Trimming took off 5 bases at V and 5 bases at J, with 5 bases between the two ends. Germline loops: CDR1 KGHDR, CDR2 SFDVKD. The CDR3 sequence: CATSVGTGELFF. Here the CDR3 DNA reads TGTGCCACCAGTGTGGGGACCGGGGAGCTGTTTTTT.

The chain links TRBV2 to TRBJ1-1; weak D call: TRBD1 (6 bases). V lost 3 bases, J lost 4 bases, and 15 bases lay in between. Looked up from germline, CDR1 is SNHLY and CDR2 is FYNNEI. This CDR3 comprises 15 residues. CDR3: CASSEQGMMSTEAFF. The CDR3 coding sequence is TGTGCCAGCAGTGAGCAGGGGATGATGAGCACTGAAGCTTTCTTT.

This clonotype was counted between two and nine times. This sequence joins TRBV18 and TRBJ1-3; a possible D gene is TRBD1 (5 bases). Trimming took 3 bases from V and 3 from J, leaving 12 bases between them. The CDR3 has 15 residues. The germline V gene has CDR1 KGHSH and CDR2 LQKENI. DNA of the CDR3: TGTGCCAGCTCACCTTTTACAACAGGTGGAAACACCATATATTTT. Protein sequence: CASSPFTTGGNTIYF.

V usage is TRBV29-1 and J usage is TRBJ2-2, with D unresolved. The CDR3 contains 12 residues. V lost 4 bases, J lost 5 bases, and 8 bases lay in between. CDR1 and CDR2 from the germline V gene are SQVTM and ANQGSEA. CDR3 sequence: CSVVWWTGELFF. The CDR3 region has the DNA TGCAGCGTTGTATGGTGGACCGGGGAGCTGTTTTTT.

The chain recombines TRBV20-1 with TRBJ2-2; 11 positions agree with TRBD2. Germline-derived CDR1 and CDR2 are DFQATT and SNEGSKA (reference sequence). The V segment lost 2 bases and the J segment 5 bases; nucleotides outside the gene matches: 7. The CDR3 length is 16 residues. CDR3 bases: TGCAGTGCTAGAAGGCTAGCGGGGGGCCGGACCGGGGAGCTGTTTTTT. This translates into CSARRLAGGRTGELFF.

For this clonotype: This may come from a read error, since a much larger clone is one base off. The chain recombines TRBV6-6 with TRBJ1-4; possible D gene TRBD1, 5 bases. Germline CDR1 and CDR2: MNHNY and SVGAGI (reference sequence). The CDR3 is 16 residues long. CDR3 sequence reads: CASSQIRRGSNEKPFF. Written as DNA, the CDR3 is TGTGCCAGCAGCCAGATCCGCCGGGGCTCAAATGAAAAACCGTTTTTT.

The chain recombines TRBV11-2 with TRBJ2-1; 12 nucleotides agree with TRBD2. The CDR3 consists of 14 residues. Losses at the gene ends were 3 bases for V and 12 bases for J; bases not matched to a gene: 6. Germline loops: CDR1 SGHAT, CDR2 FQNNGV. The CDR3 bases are TGTGCCAGCAGCTTCCCTAGCGGGGGGGCACGGCAGTTCTTC. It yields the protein CASSFPSGGARQFF. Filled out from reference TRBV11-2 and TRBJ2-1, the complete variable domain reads EAGVAQSPRYKIIEKRQSVAFWCNPISGHATLYWYQQILGQGPKLLIQFQNNGVVDDSQLPKDRFSAERLKGVDSTLKIQPAKLEDSAVYLCASSFPSGGARQFFGPGTRLTVL.

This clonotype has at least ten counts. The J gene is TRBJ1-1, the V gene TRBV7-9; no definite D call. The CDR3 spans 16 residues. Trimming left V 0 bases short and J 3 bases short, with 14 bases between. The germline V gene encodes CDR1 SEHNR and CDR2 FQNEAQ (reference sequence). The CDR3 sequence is CASSLADGLLYTEAFF. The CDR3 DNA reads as TGTGCCAGCAGCTTAGCTGACGGATTGTTGTACACTGAAGCTTTCTTT.

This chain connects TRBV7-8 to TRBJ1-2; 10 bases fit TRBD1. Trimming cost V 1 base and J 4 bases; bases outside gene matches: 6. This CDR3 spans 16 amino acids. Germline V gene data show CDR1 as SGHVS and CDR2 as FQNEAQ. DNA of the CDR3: TGTGCCAGCAGCTTAGGCCCGGGACAGGGGCCCTATGGCTACACCTTC. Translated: CASSLGPGQGPYGYTF.

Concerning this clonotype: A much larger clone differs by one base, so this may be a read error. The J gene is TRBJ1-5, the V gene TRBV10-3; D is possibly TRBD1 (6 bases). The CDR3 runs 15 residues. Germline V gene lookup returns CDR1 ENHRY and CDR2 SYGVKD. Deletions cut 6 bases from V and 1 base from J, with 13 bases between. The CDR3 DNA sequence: TGTGCCATCAGGGGGGCGGATAGAAGCAATCAGCCCCAGCATTTT. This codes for CAIRGADRSNQPQHF.

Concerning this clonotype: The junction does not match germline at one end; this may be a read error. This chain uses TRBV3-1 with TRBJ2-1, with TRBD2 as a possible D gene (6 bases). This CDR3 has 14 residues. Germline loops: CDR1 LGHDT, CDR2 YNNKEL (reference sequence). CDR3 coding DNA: TGTGCCAGCAGCCCGGACTACGCCCGCAATGAGCAGCTCTTC. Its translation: CASSPDYARNEQLF.

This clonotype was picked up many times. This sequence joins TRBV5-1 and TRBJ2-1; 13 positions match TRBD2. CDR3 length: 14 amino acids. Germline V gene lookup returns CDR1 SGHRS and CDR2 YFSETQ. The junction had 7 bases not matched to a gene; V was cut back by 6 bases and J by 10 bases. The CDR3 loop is CASTTSGGAEEQFF. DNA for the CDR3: TGCGCCAGCACAACTAGCGGGGGGGCCGAGGAGCAGTTCTTC.

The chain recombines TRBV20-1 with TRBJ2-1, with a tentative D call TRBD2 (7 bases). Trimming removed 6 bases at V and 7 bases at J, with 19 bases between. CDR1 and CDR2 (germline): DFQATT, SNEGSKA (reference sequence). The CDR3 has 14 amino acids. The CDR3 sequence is CSARRGGSFNEQFF. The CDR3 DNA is TGCAGTGCCAGAAGGGGGGGCAGTTTTAATGAGCAGTTCTTC.

CDR3 nucleotide sequence: TGCAGTGCTAGTTGGGGGGCCCAAGAGACCCAGTACTTC. Translation: CSASWGAQETQYF. V and J are TRBV20-1 and TRBJ2-7; D assignment may be TRBD1 or TRBD2 (6 bases each). TRBJ2-5 explains the end of the DNA better; the J call may be wrong. Germline V gene data show CDR1 as DFQATT and CDR2 as SNEGSKA (reference sequence). CDR3 size: 13 residues.

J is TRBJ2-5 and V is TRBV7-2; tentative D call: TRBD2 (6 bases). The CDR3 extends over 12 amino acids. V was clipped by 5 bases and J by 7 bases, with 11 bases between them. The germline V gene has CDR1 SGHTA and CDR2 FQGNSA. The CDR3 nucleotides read TGTGCCAGCAGCCAGCAGGGAGGGACCCAGTACTTC. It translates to CASSQQGGTQYF.

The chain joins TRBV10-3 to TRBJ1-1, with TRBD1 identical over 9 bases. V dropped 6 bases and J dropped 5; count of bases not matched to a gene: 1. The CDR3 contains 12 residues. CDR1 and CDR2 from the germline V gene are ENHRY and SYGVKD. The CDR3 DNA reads TGTGCCATCAGGACAGGGGGAACTGAAGCTTTCTTT. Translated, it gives CAIRTGGTEAFF.

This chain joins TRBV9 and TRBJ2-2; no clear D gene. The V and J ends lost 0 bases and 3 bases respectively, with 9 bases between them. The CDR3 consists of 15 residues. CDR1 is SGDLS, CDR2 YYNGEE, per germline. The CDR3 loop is CASSVEVLHTGELFF. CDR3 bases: TGTGCCAGCAGCGTAGAGGTTCTGCACACCGGGGAGCTGTTTTTT.

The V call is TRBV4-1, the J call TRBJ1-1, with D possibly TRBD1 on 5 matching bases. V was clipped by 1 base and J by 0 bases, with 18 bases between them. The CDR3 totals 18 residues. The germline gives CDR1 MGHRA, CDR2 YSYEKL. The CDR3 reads CASSQVPFQGGMNTEAFF. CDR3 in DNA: TGCGCCAGCAGCCAAGTTCCTTTCCAGGGAGGGATGAACACTGAAGCTTTCTTT.

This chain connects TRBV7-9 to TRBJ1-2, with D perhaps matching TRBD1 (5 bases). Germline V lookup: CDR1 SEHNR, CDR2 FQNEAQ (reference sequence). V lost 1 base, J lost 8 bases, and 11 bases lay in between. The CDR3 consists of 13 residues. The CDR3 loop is CASSLGQTSGYTF. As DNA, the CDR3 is TGTGCCAGCAGCTTAGGACAGACCAGCGGCTACACCTTC.

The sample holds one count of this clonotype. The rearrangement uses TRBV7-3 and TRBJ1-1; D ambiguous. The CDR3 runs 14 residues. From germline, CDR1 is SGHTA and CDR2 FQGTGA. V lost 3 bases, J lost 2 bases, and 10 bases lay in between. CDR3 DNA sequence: TGTGCCAGCAGCTTGGCAGCGTTTAACACTGAAGCTTTCTTT. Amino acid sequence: CASSLAAFNTEAFF. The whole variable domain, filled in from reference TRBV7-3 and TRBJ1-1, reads GAGVSQTPSNKVTEKGKYVELRCDPISGHTALYWYRQSLGQGPEFLIYFQGTGAADDSGLPNDRFFAVRPEGSVSTLKIQRTERGDSAVYLCASSLAAFNTEAFFGQGTRLTVV.

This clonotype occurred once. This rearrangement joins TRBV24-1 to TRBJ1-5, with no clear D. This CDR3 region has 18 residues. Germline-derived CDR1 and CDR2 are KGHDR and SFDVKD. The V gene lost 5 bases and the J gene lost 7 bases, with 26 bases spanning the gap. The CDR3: CATSARDPRTSAGQPQHF. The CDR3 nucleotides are TGTGCCACCAGTGCTAGAGATCCCCGGACCTCGGCGGGACAGCCCCAGCATTTT.

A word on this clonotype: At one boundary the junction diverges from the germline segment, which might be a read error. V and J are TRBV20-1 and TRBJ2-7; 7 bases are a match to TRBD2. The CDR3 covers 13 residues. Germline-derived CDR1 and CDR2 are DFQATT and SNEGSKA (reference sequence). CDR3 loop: CSARPAGTYDQYF. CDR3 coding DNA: TGCAGTGCTAGACCAGCGGGGACCTACGACCAGTACTTC.

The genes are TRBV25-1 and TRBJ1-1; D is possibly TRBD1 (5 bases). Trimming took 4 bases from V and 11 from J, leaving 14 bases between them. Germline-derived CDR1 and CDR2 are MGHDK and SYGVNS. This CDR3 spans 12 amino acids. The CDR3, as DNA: TGTGCCAGCAGTGGAAAACAGGTTCGGGCTTTCTTT. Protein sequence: CASSGKQVRAFF.

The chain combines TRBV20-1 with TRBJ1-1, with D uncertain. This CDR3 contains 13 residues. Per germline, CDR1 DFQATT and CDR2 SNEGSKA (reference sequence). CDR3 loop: CGGCGAGNTEAFF. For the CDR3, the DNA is TGCGGAGGTTGTGGCGCCGGGAACACTGAAGCTTTCTTT.

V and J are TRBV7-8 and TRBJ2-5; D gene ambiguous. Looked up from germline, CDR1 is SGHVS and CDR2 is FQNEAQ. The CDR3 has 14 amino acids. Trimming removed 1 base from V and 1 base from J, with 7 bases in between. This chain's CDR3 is CASSLGAGQETQYF. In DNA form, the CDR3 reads TGTGCCAGCAGCTTAGGGGCAGGCCAAGAGACCCAGTACTTC.

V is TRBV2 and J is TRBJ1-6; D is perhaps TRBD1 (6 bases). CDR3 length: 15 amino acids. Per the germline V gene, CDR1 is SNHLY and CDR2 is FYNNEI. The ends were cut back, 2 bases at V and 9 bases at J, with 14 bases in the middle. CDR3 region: CASSEKWGAGSPLHF. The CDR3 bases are TGTGCCAGCAGTGAAAAATGGGGGGCAGGTTCACCCCTCCACTTT.

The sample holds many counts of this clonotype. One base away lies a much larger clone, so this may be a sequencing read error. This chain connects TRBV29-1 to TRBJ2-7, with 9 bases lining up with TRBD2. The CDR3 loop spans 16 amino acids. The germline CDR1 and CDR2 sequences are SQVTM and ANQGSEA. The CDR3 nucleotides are TGCGGCGTTGCAGACAGCGGGGGGCCAGGCCCCTACGAGCAGTACTTC. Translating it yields CGVADSGGPGPYEQYF.

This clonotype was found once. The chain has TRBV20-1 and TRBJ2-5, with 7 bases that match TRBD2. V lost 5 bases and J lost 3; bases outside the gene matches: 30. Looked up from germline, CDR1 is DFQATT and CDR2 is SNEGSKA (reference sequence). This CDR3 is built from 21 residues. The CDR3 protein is CSAFPPAGSGTSQRHKETQYF. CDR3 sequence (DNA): TGCAGTGCTTTCCCCCCAGCCGGCAGCGGGACGAGTCAGAGGCACAAAGAGACCCAGTACTTC.

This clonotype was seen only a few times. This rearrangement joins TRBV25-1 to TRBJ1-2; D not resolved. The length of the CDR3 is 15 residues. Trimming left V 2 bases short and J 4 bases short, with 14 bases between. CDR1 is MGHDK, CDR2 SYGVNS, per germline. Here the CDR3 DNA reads TGTGCCAGCAGTGAAGGTGTAACGGGCATCTATGGCTACACCTTC. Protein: CASSEGVTGIYGYTF.

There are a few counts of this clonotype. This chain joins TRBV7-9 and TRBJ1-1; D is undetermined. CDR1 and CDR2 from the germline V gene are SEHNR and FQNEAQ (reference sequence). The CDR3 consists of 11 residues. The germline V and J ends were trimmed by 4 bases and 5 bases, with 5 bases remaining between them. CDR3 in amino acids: CASSSSTEAFF. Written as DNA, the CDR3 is TGTGCCAGCAGCTCTAGTACTGAAGCTTTCTTT.

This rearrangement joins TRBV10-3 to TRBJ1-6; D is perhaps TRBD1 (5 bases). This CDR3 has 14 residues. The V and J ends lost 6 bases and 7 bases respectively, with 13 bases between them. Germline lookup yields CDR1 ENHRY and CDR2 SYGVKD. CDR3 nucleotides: TGTGCCATCAGACCCGACAGCCGGAATTCACCCCTCCACTTT. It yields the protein CAIRPDSRNSPLHF.